These 5 T cell receptor beta chains came from one sample sequenced in a study of blood T cell repertoires in COVID-19. Here immunoSEQ multiplex PCR was the method, and the copy in TCRdb shows in-frame clones only, minus some. Among roughly 290,000 clones listed, around nine tenths were seen once. Sequenced input: peripheral blood. Receptor source: a woman under 40 with COVID-19, enrolled during active disease.

The chain couples TRBV19 to TRBJ1-1; 9 nucleotides agree with TRBD1. V lost 7 bases, J lost 3 bases, and 6 bases stayed unmatched. The length of the CDR3 is 14 residues. CDR1 is LNHDA and CDR2 is SQIVND in the germline V gene (reference sequence). CDR3 loop: CASIRDRDYTEAFF. The CDR3 DNA reads TGTGCCAGTATCCGGGACAGGGACTACACTGAAGCTTTCTTT.

This sequence joins TRBV19 and TRBJ2-7, with 14 positions matching TRBD2. The CDR3 is 14 residues long. CDR1 is LNHDA and CDR2 is SQIVND in the germline V gene (reference sequence). Losses at the gene ends were 9 bases for V and 0 bases for J; bases not matched to a gene: 1. Here the CDR3 DNA reads TGTGCCAGCGGGACTAGCGGGAGCTCCTACGAGCAGTACTTC. Its protein is CASGTSGSSYEQYF.

The rearrangement joins TRBV27 to TRBJ1-5; D unclear. The germline V and J ends were trimmed by 0 bases and 6 bases, with 12 bases remaining between them. Germline V lookup: CDR1 MNHEY, CDR2 SMNVEV (reference sequence). The CDR3 loop spans 15 amino acids. The CDR3 region is CASSLSSGHSQPQHF. The DNA of the CDR3 is TGTGCCAGCAGTTTATCGTCAGGCCACAGTCAGCCCCAGCATTTT.

This clone was found once. The rearrangement joins TRBV3-1 (or the pseudogene TRBV3-2) to TRBJ2-5, with D perhaps matching TRBD2 (5 bases). This CDR3 has 15 amino acids. The ends were cut back, 1 base at V and 7 bases at J, with 16 bases in the middle. CDR1 is LGHDT and CDR2 is YNNKEL in the germline V gene (reference sequence). The CDR3 loop reads CASSQVGGRDGTQYF. The CDR3 DNA reads as TGTGCCAGCAGCCAAGTTGGTGGGAGAGATGGGACCCAGTACTTC.

The CDR3 nucleotides read TGTGCCTGGAGTGGGCGACTCCTCAATGAGCAGTTCTTC. As protein: CAWSGRLLNEQFF. The chain links TRBV30 to TRBJ2-1; the D is unclear. CDR1 and CDR2 from the germline V gene are GTSNPN and SVGIG (reference sequence). This CDR3 is built from 13 residues. Trimming stripped 1 base from V and 6 bases from J, with 10 bases between.